The clone carrying this T cell receptor (beta chain) was picked up many times. What it binds is not known. CDR3 length: 13 amino acids. The V gene's germline CDR1 is ENHRY and CDR2 SYGVKD. V dropped 6 bases and J dropped 4 bases, with 10 bases sitting between them. Patients had received no treatment of any kind before thyroid surgery. In the authors' workflow: Using the CDR3 differences seen across clinicopathological groups, the authors built a distant-metastasis classifier for papillary thyroid cancer, which was meant to discriminate distant-metastatic patients. MiXCR was used by TCRdb to re-call the PCR reads. The V and J calls and clone size come from TCRdb's table, not from the authors' own analysis. The data show 20,000 to 25,000 clones, 15% to 18% seen once. The data belong to a study of metastatic and nonmetastatic thyroid tumors. As for the study in general: Repertoires were compared across blood and tumor or nodule tissue from malignant and benign thyroid patients.

General study points: When malignant thyroid tumors were compared with benign nodules, TCR beta diversity was reportedly significantly higher in the malignant tumors. This held in both blood and tumor samples.

What was sequenced was blood. The TCR comes from a female donor with papillary thyroid cancer or a benign thyroid nodule (not recorded which). Some clones in this sample may be carry-over from other donors' samples. The chain combines TRBV10-3 with TRBJ1-3; possible D gene TRBD1, 5 bases. The CDR3, as DNA: TGTGCCATCAGGTCCAGGGACGGAAACACCATATATTTT. It yields the protein CAIRSRDGNTIYF.